Presented here are 10 T cell receptor beta chains from one specimen sequenced in a study of read filtering for tumor transcriptome and immune sequencing. This library used about 360 ng RNA and molecular barcoded adaptors spanning alpha/delta and beta/gamma chains. Using its own MiXCR run on the reads, TCRdb lists one record per CDR3 protein. The sample has about 46,000 distinct CDR3 sequences, less than 20% seen once. The sample was a population of CD138-negative cells sorted from bone marrow. Receptors were obtained from a donor over 35 with multiple myeloma.

This clonotype has ten or more counts. The V call is TRBV12-3 or TRBV12-4, the J call TRBJ1-5; no clear D. V shed 3 bases and J shed 1 base, with 4 bases lying between them. The CDR3 sequence is 13 residues long. CDR3 sequence: CASSFLSNQPQHF. CDR3 DNA: TGTGCCAGCAGTTTCTTGAGCAATCAGCCCCAGCATTTT.

A note on this clonotype: This may arise from a read error, as a much more abundant clone is one base away. The chain employs TRBV19 and TRBJ2-5, with D perhaps TRBD2 (6 bases). The germline V gene has CDR1 LNHDA and CDR2 SQIVND (reference sequence). The germline V and J ends were trimmed by 8 bases and 2 bases, with 21 bases remaining between them. CDR3 length: 16 residues. In DNA form, the CDR3 reads TGTGCCAGTTCTCGGACTATCGGGGTTGATCAAGAGACCCAGTACTTC. It yields the protein CASSRTIGVDQETQYF.

This clonotype was counted many times. V usage is TRBV6-2 or TRBV6-3 and J usage is TRBJ1-5; D not certain. Trimming took 5 bases from V and 9 from J, leaving 17 bases between them. This CDR3 has 14 residues. Germline V CDR1 and CDR2: MNHEY, SVGEGT. The CDR3 loop is CASSPGLSRGPQHF. As DNA, the CDR3 is TGTGCCAGCAGTCCCGGACTCTCCCGGGGGCCCCAGCATTTT.

The chain joins TRBV20-1 to TRBJ2-7, with D possibly TRBD2 on 5 matching bases. CDR3 length: 13 residues. Deletions cut 1 base from V and 1 base from J, with 8 bases between. Looked up from germline, CDR1 is DFQATT and CDR2 is SNEGSKA (reference sequence). The DNA for the CDR3 is TGCAGTGCTAGAGTTCGGGATTCCTACGAGCAGTACTTC. Translated, it gives CSARVRDSYEQYF.

This clonotype was observed at least ten times. The chain links TRBV20-1 to TRBJ2-1; D is unresolved. Trimming took off 5 bases at V and 0 bases at J, with 17 bases between the two ends. The germline gives CDR1 DFQATT, CDR2 SNEGSKA (reference sequence). CDR3 length: 16 amino acids. The CDR3 DNA is TGCAGTGCTCCACGTGGGCCGCGGAGCTCCTACAATGAGCAGTTCTTC. Amino acids: CSAPRGPRSSYNEQFF.

This clonotype was detected only a few times. The rearrangement uses TRBV27 and TRBJ2-7, with D tentatively TRBD1 (6 bases). Germline CDR1 and CDR2: MNHEY and SMNVEV (reference sequence). CDR3 size: 14 residues. Between the trimmed V and J ends, which lost 7 bases and 0 bases, there was a span of 13 bases. The DNA of the CDR3 is TGTGCCAGCACTCCAGGGGTGGCCTCCTACGAGCAGTACTTC. This encodes CASTPGVASYEQYF.

The table lists this clonotype with many counts. The rearrangement uses TRBV4-1 and TRBJ2-1; 9 bases are shared with TRBD2. The germline gives CDR1 MGHRA, CDR2 YSYEKL. Losses at the gene ends were 1 base for V and 0 bases for J; bases not matched to a gene: 7. This CDR3 is 18 amino acids long. CDR3 sequence reads: CASSQGLAALPSYNEQFF. The CDR3 coding sequence is TGCGCCAGCAGCCAAGGACTAGCGGCCCTACCCTCCTACAATGAGCAGTTCTTC.

This clonotype was counted only a few times. The rearrangement uses TRBV15 and TRBJ2-6; D gene uncertain. Per the germline V gene, CDR1 is LNHNV and CDR2 is YYDKDF (reference sequence). The CDR3 extends over 16 amino acids. V was shortened by 0 bases and J by 0 bases, with 6 bases between the two germline ends. The CDR3 DNA follows: TGTGCCACCAGCAGAGATCGGAGCTCTGGGGCCAACGTCCTGACTTTC. Translating it yields CATSRDRSSGANVLTF.

In this sample, this clonotype turned up a few times. V gene TRBV28 combines with J gene TRBJ1-4; the D gene is possibly TRBD1 (5 bases). This CDR3 is 14 amino acids long. V was cut by 6 bases and J by 9 bases, with 17 bases left in between. Germline CDR1 MDHEN, CDR2 SYDVKM. The CDR3: CASSPAGALKKLFF. CDR3 coding DNA: TGTGCCAGCAGCCCCGCTGGGGCGCTTAAAAAACTGTTTTTT.

The chain recombines TRBV12-3 or TRBV12-4 with TRBJ1-5, with unresolved D. CDR3 length equals 15 residues. The V end lost 1 base, the J end lost 2 bases, and 9 bases lay between the germline ends. DNA of the CDR3: TGTGCCAGCAGTTTAGGCGGCGTAGGCAATCAGCCCCAGCATTTT. Protein product: CASSLGGVGNQPQHF.